A single sample gave rise to the 13 T cell receptor beta chains below, sequenced in a study of blood T cell repertoires in COVID-19. Assay: immunoSEQ multiplex PCR; the TCRdb copy retains only in-frame clones and omits some. The repertoire holds around 380,000 clones, with about 87% as singletons. The sequenced sample consisted of PBMCs or T cells enriched from blood (not recorded which). The receptors were sampled from a man aged 25-45 years who had recovered from COVID-19.

V is TRBV7-2 and J is TRBJ1-5, with 7 bases lining up with TRBD1. CDR1 SGHTA and CDR2 FQGNSA come from the germline V gene. V shed 3 bases and J 3 bases; nucleotides not matched to a gene: 8. This CDR3 has 16 amino acids. CDR3 sequence: CASSFLPGTDNQPQHF. The CDR3 nucleotides are TGTGCCAGCAGCTTTCTTCCCGGGACAGACAATCAGCCCCAGCATTTT.

The chain combines TRBV30 with TRBJ2-2; D possibly corresponds to TRBD2 (5 bases). Trimming removed 2 bases from V and 5 bases from J, with 9 bases in between. The CDR3 is 13 amino acids. In germline, CDR1 is GTSNPN, CDR2 SVGIG (reference sequence). CDR3 sequence (DNA): TGTGCCTGGAGTCCTAGCTTGACCGGGGAGCTGTTTTTT. Protein sequence: CAWSPSLTGELFF.

The V gene is TRBV2, the J gene TRBJ1-2; no definite D call. The germline V and J ends were trimmed by 6 bases and 8 bases, with 13 bases remaining between them. The CDR3 is made up of 12 amino acids. CDR1 SNHLY and CDR2 FYNNEI come from the germline V gene. The CDR3: CASREGKLGYTF. CDR3 nucleotide sequence: TGTGCCAGCAGGGAGGGAAAACTAGGCTACACCTTC.

The J gene is TRBJ1-3, the V gene TRBV2, with 8 positions matching TRBD1. V was pared by 3 bases and J by 1 base, with 2 bases of the junction left unmatched. Germline V gene data show CDR1 as SNHLY and CDR2 as FYNNEI. The CDR3 has 15 amino acids. This CDR3 is CASSDRGLSGNTIYF. The CDR3 nucleotides are TGTGCCAGCAGTGACAGGGGGCTTTCTGGAAACACCATATATTTT.

The rearrangement uses TRBV12-5 and TRBJ2-3; 9 positions match TRBD2. Per germline, CDR1 LGHNT and CDR2 FRNRAP. The V segment lost 0 bases and the J segment 4 bases; nucleotides outside the gene matches: 5. The CDR3 spans 16 residues. The CDR3 here is CASGLVLAGASDTQYF. The CDR3 nucleotides are TGTGCTAGTGGTTTGGTATTAGCGGGGGCTTCAGATACGCAGTATTTT.

The chain has TRBV5-1 and TRBJ1-6; possible D gene TRBD1, 5 bases. The germline V gene encodes CDR1 SGHRS and CDR2 YFSETQ. This CDR3 contains 15 residues. Trimming left V 4 bases short and J 8 bases short, with 16 bases between. CDR3 DNA: TGCGCCAGCAGCCCCCGCAGGGATTTCGATTCACCCCTCCACTTT. This encodes CASSPRRDFDSPLHF. The complete variable domain, with remaining parts taken from reference TRBV5-1 and TRBJ1-6, reads KAGVTQTPRYLIKTRGQQVTLSCSPISGHRSVSWYQQTPGQGLQFLFEYFSETQRNKGNFPGRFSGRQFSNSRSEMNVSTLELGDSALYLCASSPRRDFDSPLHFGNGTRLTVT.

This chain connects TRBV5-1 to TRBJ2-7, with 10 bases fitting TRBD1. CDR1 and CDR2 (germline): SGHRS, YFSETQ. There are 15 residues in the CDR3. V shed 5 bases, J shed 5 bases, and the junction held 10 bases outside the gene matches. Here the CDR3 reads CASRQRAGTGDEQYF. The CDR3 bases are TGCGCCAGCAGGCAAAGAGCCGGGACAGGGGACGAGCAGTACTTC.

The rearrangement joins TRBV10-2 to TRBJ2-1; 7 nucleotides agree with TRBD2. CDR3 length equals 15 residues. V shed 5 bases, J shed 4 bases, and the junction held 8 bases outside the gene matches. Germline CDR1 reads WSHSY; CDR2 reads SAAADI. The CDR3 loop reads CASSFPGGGYNEQFF. Here the CDR3 DNA reads TGCGCCAGCAGTTTCCCGGGGGGAGGTTACAATGAGCAGTTCTTC.

Worth noting for this clone: Additional DNA sequences in this sample encode the identical CDR3. The rearrangement links TRBV27 to TRBJ2-7, with 7 bases fitting TRBD1. With 6 bases clipped from V and 0 bases from J, the junction kept 5 bases outside the gene matches. The CDR3 is made up of 14 amino acids. Germline CDR1 is MNHEY and CDR2 is SMNVEV (reference sequence). The CDR3 reads CASSLTGSSYEQYF. DNA of the CDR3: TGTGCCAGCAGCTTGACAGGGAGCTCCTACGAGCAGTACTTC.

This chain connects TRBV5-1 to TRBJ2-3, with 7 bases matching TRBD1. Germline lookup yields CDR1 SGHRS and CDR2 YFSETQ. The CDR3 spans 14 residues. The trim removed 4 bases at V and 4 bases at J, leaving 6 bases unmatched. CDR3 sequence: CASSIPDRADTQYF. The CDR3 DNA follows: TGCGCCAGCAGCATACCCGACAGGGCAGATACGCAGTATTTT.

This chain links TRBV12-3 or TRBV12-4 with TRBJ2-4; unclear D gene. The CDR3 is made up of 12 amino acids. V lost 3 bases to trimming and J lost 7 bases, with 7 bases between them. This CDR3 reads CASSFGSNIQYF. The CDR3 region has the DNA TGTGCCAGCAGTTTCGGTAGTAACATTCAGTACTTC.

The CDR3 DNA follows: TGTGCCAGCAGCTTAGGCCGGGACTCTGGGGCCAACGTCCTGACTTTC. It specifies CASSLGRDSGANVLTF. V and J are TRBV7-6 and TRBJ2-6; tentative D call: TRBD2 (5 bases). Germline values: CDR1 SGHVS, CDR2 FNYEAQ. V lost 1 base to trimming and J lost 0 bases, with 7 bases between them. This CDR3 comprises 16 residues.

The chain recombines TRBV4-3 with TRBJ2-1, with 9 bases matching TRBD2. V trimming: 0 bases; J trimming: 7 bases; junction bases outside the gene matches: 10. From germline, CDR1 is LGHNA and CDR2 YSLEER. This CDR3 comprises 17 residues. CDR3 region: CASSQDGPAGGPNEQFF. The CDR3 nucleotides are TGCGCCAGCAGCCAAGATGGGCCGGCGGGGGGGCCAAATGAGCAGTTCTTC.